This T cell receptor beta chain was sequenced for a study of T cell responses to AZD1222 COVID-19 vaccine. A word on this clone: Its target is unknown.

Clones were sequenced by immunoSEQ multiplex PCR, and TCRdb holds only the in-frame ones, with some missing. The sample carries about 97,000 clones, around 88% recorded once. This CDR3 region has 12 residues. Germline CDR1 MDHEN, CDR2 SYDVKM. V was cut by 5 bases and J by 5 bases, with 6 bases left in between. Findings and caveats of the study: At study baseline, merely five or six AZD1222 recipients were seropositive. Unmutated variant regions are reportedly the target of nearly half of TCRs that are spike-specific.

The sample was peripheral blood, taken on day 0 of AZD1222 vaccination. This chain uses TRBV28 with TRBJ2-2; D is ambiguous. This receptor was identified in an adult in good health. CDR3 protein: CASSKLTGELFF. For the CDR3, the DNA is TGTGCCAGCAGTAAGCTTACCGGGGAGCTGTTTTTT. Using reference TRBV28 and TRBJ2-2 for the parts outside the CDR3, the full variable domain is DVKVTQSSRYLVKRTGEKVFLECVQDMDHENMFWYRQDPGLGLRLIYFSYDVKMKEKGDIPEGYSVSREKKERFSLILESASTNQTSMYLCASSKLTGELFFGEGSRLTVL.